This T cell receptor (beta chain) was captured by sequencing in a study of T cells in Graves' hyperthyroidism and ophthalmopathy. The CDR3 regions of TCR beta were amplified from RNA transcripts. TCR CDR3 underwent first-round RT-PCR with the HTBI primer set. One entry per CDR3 protein, called by TCRdb with MiXCR from the multiplex PCR reads. In the table there are roughly 280,000 distinct CDR3 sequences, more than 15% of which are singletons. The table lists this clonotype with many counts. The sequenced sample consisted of blood. The receptor was isolated from a woman aged 60-75 years with Graves' ophthalmopathy.

The CDR3 reads CASSLTGTGGMEQYF. The CDR3 DNA reads TGTGCCAGCAGCCTAACCGGGACAGGGGGCATGGAGCAGTACTTC. The chain uses TRBV6-1 and TRBJ2-7; TRBD1 aligns across 12 bases. The ends lost 6 bases at V and 7 bases at J; junction bases unmatched: 10. The CDR3 covers 15 residues. Germline V gene sequence: CDR1 MNHNS, CDR2 SASEGT.